This TCR beta chain was recovered during a study of blood T cells in healthy people across ages. With a J-beta primer mix and a sample-barcoded 5' primer, a second PCR ran 7 to 11 cycles. MiXCR, run by TCRdb on the 5' RACE reads, gives a single entry per CDR3 protein. The sample consists of around 990,000 distinct CDR3 sequences, under 30% of them appearing once. The CDR3 contains 17 residues. Germline V CDR1 and CDR2: SGHRS, YFSETQ. The data were also submitted as part of a second study, on T cells of mothers and their children.

The material sequenced was blood. The chain has TRBV5-1 and TRBJ2-5; a weak D match, TRBD2 (6 bases). Matching the DNA end better, TRBJ2-1 makes the J call doubtful. This TCR came from a girl aged 2-10 years in good health. The CDR3 DNA reads as TGCGCCAGCAGCTTGAATTCCGGGAGTCGTCTAACCAATGAGCAGTTCTTC. Protein product: CASSLNSGSRLTNEQFF.